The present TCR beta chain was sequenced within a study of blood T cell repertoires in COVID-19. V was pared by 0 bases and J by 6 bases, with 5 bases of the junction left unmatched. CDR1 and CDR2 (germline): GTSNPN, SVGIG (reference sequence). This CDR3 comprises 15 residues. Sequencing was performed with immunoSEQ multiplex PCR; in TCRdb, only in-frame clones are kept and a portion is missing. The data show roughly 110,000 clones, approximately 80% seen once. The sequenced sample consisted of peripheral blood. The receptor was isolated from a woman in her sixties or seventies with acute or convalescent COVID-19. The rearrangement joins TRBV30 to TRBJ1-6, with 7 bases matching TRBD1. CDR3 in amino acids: CAWSVPRQGNSPLHF. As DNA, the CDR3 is TGTGCCTGGAGTGTCCCGAGACAGGGTAATTCACCCCTCCACTTT.